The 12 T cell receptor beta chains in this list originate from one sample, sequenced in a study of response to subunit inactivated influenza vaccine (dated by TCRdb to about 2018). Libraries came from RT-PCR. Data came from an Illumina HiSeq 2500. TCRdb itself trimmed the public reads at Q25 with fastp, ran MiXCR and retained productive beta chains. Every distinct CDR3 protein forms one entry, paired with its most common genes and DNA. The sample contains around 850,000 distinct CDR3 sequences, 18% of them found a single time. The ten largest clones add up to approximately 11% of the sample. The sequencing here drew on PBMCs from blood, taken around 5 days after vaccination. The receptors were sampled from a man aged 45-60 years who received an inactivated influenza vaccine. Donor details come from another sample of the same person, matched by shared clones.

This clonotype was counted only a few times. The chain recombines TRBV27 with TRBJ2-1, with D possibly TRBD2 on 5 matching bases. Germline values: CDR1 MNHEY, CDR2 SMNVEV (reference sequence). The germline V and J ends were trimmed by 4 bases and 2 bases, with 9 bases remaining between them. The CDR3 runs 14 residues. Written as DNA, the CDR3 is TGTGCCAGCAGTTCTAGCTACACCTACAATGAGCAGTTCTTC. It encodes CASSSSYTYNEQFF.

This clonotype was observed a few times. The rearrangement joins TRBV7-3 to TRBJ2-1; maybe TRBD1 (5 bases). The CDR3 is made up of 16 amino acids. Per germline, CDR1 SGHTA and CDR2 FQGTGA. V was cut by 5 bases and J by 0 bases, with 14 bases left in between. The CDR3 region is CASSPDSLLSYNEQFF. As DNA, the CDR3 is TGTGCCAGCAGCCCAGACAGTCTCCTCTCCTACAATGAGCAGTTCTTC.

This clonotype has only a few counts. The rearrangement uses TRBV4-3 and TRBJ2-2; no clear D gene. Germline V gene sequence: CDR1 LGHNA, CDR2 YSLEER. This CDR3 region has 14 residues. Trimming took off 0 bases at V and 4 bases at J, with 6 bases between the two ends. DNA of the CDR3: TGCGCCAGCAGCCAAGATATTGGCACCGGGGAGCTGTTTTTT. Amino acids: CASSQDIGTGELFF.

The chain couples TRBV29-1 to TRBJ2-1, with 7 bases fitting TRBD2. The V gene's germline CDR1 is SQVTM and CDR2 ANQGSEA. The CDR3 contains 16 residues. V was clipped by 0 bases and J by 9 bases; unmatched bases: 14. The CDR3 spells CSVEDSGLAGRGEQFF. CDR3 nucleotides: TGCAGCGTTGAAGATAGCGGGCTAGCAGGGAGGGGTGAGCAGTTCTTC.

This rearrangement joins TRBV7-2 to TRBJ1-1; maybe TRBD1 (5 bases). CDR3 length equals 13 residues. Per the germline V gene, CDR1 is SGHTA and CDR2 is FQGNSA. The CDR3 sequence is CATKQGRNTEAFF. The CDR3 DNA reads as TGTGCTACCAAGCAGGGCCGGAACACTGAAGCTTTCTTT.

Here the CDR3 DNA reads TGCGCCAGCAGCCTCCCGACAAGGGGGGAAACCCGATCCTACAATGAGCAGTTCTTC. This codes for CASSLPTRGETRSYNEQFF. This rearrangement joins TRBV5-1 to TRBJ2-1, with D perhaps being TRBD1 or TRBD2 (6 bases each). The germline CDR1 and CDR2 sequences are SGHRS and YFSETQ. CDR3 length equals 19 residues. V was clipped by 4 bases and J by 1 base, with 24 bases between them.

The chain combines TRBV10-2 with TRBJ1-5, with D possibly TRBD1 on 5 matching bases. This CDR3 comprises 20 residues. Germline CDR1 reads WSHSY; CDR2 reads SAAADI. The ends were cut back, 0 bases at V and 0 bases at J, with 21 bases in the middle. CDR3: CASSESWPGRASHSNQPQHF. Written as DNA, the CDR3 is TGCGCCAGCAGTGAGTCGTGGCCAGGGCGTGCCTCCCATAGCAATCAGCCCCAGCATTTT.

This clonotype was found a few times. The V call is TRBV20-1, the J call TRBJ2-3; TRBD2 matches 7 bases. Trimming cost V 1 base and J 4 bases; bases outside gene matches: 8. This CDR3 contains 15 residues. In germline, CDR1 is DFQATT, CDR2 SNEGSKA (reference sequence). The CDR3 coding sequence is TGCAGTGCTAGAGCAGCCTCCCGGGGGGCAGATACGCAGTATTTT. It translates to CSARAASRGADTQYF.

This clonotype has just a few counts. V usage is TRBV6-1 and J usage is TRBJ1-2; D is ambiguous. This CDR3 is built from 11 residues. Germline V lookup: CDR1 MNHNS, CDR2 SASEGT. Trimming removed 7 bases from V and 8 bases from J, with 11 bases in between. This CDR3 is CASKAGRGYTF. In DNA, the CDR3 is TGTGCCAGCAAGGCGGGTCGCGGCTACACCTTC.

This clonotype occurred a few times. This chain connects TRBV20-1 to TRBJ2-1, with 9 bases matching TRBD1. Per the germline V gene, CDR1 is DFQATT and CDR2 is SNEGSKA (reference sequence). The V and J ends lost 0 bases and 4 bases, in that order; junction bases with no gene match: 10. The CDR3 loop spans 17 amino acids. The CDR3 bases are TGCAGTGCTAGAGATCTGAGGTTTGGGACAGGGTACAATGAGCAGTTCTTC. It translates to CSARDLRFGTGYNEQFF.

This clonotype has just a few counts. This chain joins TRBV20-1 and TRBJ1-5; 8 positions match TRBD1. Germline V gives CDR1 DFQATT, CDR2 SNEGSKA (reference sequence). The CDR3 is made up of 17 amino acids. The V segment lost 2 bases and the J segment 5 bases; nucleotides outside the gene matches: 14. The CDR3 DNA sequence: TGCAGTGCTAGACCGGACAGGGATGCCACCCCCGATCAGCCCCAGCATTTT. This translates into CSARPDRDATPDQPQHF.

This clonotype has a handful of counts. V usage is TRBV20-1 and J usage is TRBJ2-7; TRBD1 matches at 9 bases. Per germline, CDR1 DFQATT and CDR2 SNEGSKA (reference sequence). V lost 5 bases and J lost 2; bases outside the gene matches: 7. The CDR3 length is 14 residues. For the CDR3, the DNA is TGCAGTGCTTTTCCCGGGACAGGGACCTACGAGCAGTACTTC. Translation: CSAFPGTGTYEQYF.